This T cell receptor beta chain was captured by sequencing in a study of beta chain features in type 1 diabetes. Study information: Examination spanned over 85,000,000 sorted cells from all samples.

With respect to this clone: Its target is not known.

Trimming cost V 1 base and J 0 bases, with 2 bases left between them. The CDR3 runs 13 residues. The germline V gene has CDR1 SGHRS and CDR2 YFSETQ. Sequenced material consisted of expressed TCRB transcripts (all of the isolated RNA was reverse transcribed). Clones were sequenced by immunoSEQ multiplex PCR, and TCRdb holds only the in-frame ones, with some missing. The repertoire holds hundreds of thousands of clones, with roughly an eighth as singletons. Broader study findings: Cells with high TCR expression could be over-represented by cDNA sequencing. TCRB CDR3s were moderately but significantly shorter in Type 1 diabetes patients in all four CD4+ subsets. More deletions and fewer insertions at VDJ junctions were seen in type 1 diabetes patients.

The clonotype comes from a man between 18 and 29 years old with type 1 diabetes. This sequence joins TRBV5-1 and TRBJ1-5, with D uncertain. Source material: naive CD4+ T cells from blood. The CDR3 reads CASSLTSNQPQHF. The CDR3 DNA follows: TGCGCCAGCAGCTTGACTAGCAATCAGCCCCAGCATTTT.